The rows below give T cell receptor beta chains drawn from one sample of a study of T cells expressing NK-cell markers. Using the 5' RACE reads, TCRdb records one entry per CDR3 protein without DNA. The specimen's table records some 390,000 distinct CDR3 sequences. The sequenced sample consisted of blood T cells: a sorted CD56 or NKG2C T cell subset, CD4+ or CD8+ T cells, or bulk PBMC T cells (not recorded which). The source is a woman aged 50 to 65 in good health. Each CDR3 is given with its conserved first and last residue. Each record gives: CDR3 protein, J gene, V gene.

CDR3: CASSPQWTSRPDEQFF
J: TRBJ2-1
V: TRBV5-1

CDR3: CSVEASPDTQYF
J: TRBJ2-3
V: TRBV29-1

CDR3: CAIRRGETRTNTEAFF
J: TRBJ1-1
V: TRBV10-3

CDR3: CASRGLAGVVNEQFF
J: TRBJ2-1
V: TRBV6-2/TRBV6-3

CDR3: CASSYSRGSRSTDTQYF
J: TRBJ2-3
V: TRBV6-5

CDR3: CASREGAKDTQYF
J: TRBJ2-3
V: TRBV12-5

CDR3: CASSSQGTGTYEQYF
J: TRBJ2-7
V: TRBV11-2

CDR3: CASSLVFRDRGNYEQYF
J: TRBJ2-7
V: TRBV11-3

CDR3: CAISDSTNEKLFF
J: TRBJ1-4
V: TRBV10-3

CDR3: CASSSHRTSVRNEQFF
J: TRBJ2-1
V: TRBV7-2

CDR3: CASSPRCEQYF
J: TRBJ2-7
V: TRBV21-1

CDR3: CAWRWTSGSRNEQFF
J: TRBJ2-1
V: TRBV30

CDR3: CSASDFLQNEQFF
J: TRBJ2-1
V: TRBV20-1

CDR3: CSAHDRRTSVYEQYF
J: TRBJ2-7
V: TRBV20-1

CDR3: CASSSRLAGALAEQFF
J: TRBJ2-1
V: TRBV5-1

CDR3: CATSEARQGKNIQYF
J: TRBJ2-4
V: TRBV24-1

CDR3: CASSLVGSEQETQYF
J: TRBJ2-5
V: TRBV11-2

CDR3: CASSSGQPKNEKLFF
J: TRBJ1-4
V: TRBV5-1

CDR3: CASSFWTSQTYEQYF
J: TRBJ2-7
V: TRBV28

CDR3: CASSPLAGGAYEQYF
J: TRBJ2-7
V: TRBV6-5

CDR3: CAWSLVTMGKNTEAFF
J: TRBJ1-1
V: TRBV30

CDR3: CASSHFAPETSVYNEQFF
J: TRBJ2-1
V: TRBV4-1

CDR3: CASNPLGLADYEQYF
J: TRBJ2-7
V: TRBV18

CDR3: CASSLTDYTDTQYF
J: TRBJ2-3
V: TRBV11-3

CDR3: CASSQPTGKGNEQFF
J: TRBJ2-1
V: TRBV14

CDR3: CSAPGQELQETQYF
J: TRBJ2-5
V: TRBV20-1

CDR3: CASSLDGSQILNSPLHF
J: TRBJ1-6
V: TRBV7-8

CDR3: CATSAQGMAQHF
J: TRBJ1-5
V: TRBV24-1

CDR3: CASRARKYEQYF
J: TRBJ2-7
V: TRBV7-8

CDR3: CSARGAIRTGGLSEQYF
J: TRBJ2-7
V: TRBV20-1

CDR3: CASSWGQYGYTF
J: TRBJ1-2
V: TRBV5-1

CDR3: CASSLSLAQYF
J: TRBJ2-7
V: TRBV12-3/TRBV12-4

CDR3: CASSIWGQGKHEQFF
J: TRBJ2-1
V: TRBV19

CDR3: CASSYSLGYNEQFF
J: TRBJ2-1
V: TRBV6-5

CDR3: CASSLREAGNTIYF
J: TRBJ1-3
V: TRBV14

CDR3: CASSRLVPGELFF
J: TRBJ2-2
V: TRBV5-1

CDR3: CASAKDRASSYEQYF
J: TRBJ2-7
V: TRBV5-1

CDR3: CASSQGGFETQYF
J: TRBJ2-5
V: TRBV4-1

CDR3: CASSLAGLVKYNEQFF
J: TRBJ2-1
V: TRBV5-1

CDR3: CASSLRGANEKLFF
J: TRBJ1-4
V: TRBV5-1

CDR3: CASSRGGTGIDTQYF
J: TRBJ2-3
V: TRBV6-5

CDR3: CASSGAINYGYTF
J: TRBJ1-2
V: TRBV12-3/TRBV12-4

CDR3: CASSFSTRQNIQYF
J: TRBJ2-4
V: TRBV7-9

CDR3: CASSRTATSRKQETQYF
J: TRBJ2-5
V: TRBV3-1

CDR3: CASTNVGGSYNEQFF
J: TRBJ2-1
V: TRBV19